Each of the 10 T cell receptor beta chains below was sequenced from the same sample in a study of blood T cell repertoires in COVID-19 (dated by TCRdb to 2019 to 2021). Library prep was done by the immunoSEQ multiplex PCR assay. TCRdb holds this immuneACCESS table with in-frame rearrangements only. Some clones are missing; in checked studies, unresolved V genes explain under half, and the rest has no known cause. In all, the sample holds approximately 50,000 clones, and less than 95% of those were seen once. The ten top clones hold approximately 6.2% of the sample. The specimen sequenced was peripheral blood. The receptors here all came from a middle-aged man with acute or convalescent COVID-19.

This clone was detected a few times. V gene TRBV5-8 combines with J gene TRBJ2-4, with D hard to call. This CDR3 has 16 amino acids. V was trimmed by 0 bases and J by 4 bases, leaving 14 bases between them. Germline values: CDR1 SGHTS, CDR2 YDEGEE. The chain's CDR3 is CASSLDLPGIKNIQYF. CDR3 coding DNA: TGTGCCAGCAGCTTGGATCTGCCAGGCATAAAAAACATTCAGTACTTC.

The rearrangement links TRBV9 to TRBJ1-6; the match to TRBD1 covers 7 bases. J lost 5 bases, V lost 0 bases, and 2 bases had no gene match. CDR3 length: 15 residues. Germline-derived CDR1 and CDR2 are SGDLS and YYNGEE. DNA for the CDR3: TGTGCCAGCAGCGTAGAAGGGACAGATAATTCACCCCTCCACTTT. It yields the protein CASSVEGTDNSPLHF.

J is TRBJ2-1 and V is TRBV3-1 (or the pseudogene TRBV3-2); weak D call: TRBD2 (6 bases). The CDR3 length is 15 residues. V was shortened by 3 bases and J by 4 bases, with 13 bases between the two germline ends. From germline, CDR1 is LGHDT and CDR2 YNNKEL (reference sequence). CDR3 bases: TGTGCCAGCAGCCATCGCACTAGCTGGTACAATGAGCAGTTCTTC. Its protein is CASSHRTSWYNEQFF.

The table lists this clone with a count of one. The chain combines TRBV19 with TRBJ1-2; the D gene is possibly TRBD1 (5 bases). Germline assignment: CDR1 LNHDA and CDR2 SQIVND (reference sequence). The CDR3 is made up of 13 amino acids. V dropped 7 bases and J dropped 6 bases, with 15 bases sitting between them. The CDR3 region has the DNA TGTGCCAGTACTACCGCAGGGTTGGATGGCTACACCTTC. Its translation: CASTTAGLDGYTF.

The chain employs TRBV20-1 and TRBJ1-4; 10 bases line up with TRBD1. The germline gives CDR1 DFQATT, CDR2 SNEGSKA (reference sequence). CDR3 length: 16 residues. Trimming took 3 bases from V and 2 from J; bases not matched to a gene: 6. The DNA for the CDR3 is TGCAGTGCTAGTAGACAGGGGGCGAGGACTAATGAAAAACTGTTTTTT. Its translation is CSASRQGARTNEKLFF.

This clone was counted a single time. The gene calls are TRBV30 and TRBJ2-7; 7 nucleotides agree with TRBD1. The CDR3 extends over 13 amino acids. J lost 3 bases, V lost 7 bases, and 9 bases had no gene match. The germline V gene has CDR1 GTSNPN and CDR2 SVGIG (reference sequence). The DNA of the CDR3 is TGTGCCTTGGGCCCAGGGGGTAACTACGAGCAGTACTTC. Protein: CALGPGGNYEQYF.

The chain joins TRBV3-1 (or the pseudogene TRBV3-2) to TRBJ1-1, with D tentatively TRBD1 (6 bases). The germline V gene has CDR1 LGHDT and CDR2 YNNKEL (reference sequence). The CDR3 is made up of 12 amino acids. Trimming took off 1 base at V and 8 bases at J, with 8 bases between the two ends. The DNA of the CDR3 is TGTGCCAGCAGCCAAGTCGGGACAGAAGCTTTCTTT. This codes for CASSQVGTEAFF.

The genes are TRBV5-1 and TRBJ1-6, with 8 nucleotides matching TRBD1. CDR1 and CDR2 (germline): SGHRS, YFSETQ. The trim removed 0 bases at V and 6 bases at J, leaving 8 bases unmatched. This CDR3 is built from 17 residues. Written as DNA, the CDR3 is TGCGCCAGCAGCTTGGCCCCAGGGGGCCAAACTAATTCACCCCTCCACTTT. As protein: CASSLAPGGQTNSPLHF.

The chain employs TRBV2 and TRBJ2-4; D may be TRBD2 (5 bases). This CDR3 comprises 16 residues. CDR1 and CDR2 from the germline V gene are SNHLY and FYNNEI. Trimming left V 1 base short and J 2 bases short, with 12 bases between. CDR3 loop: CASSEGGLGTKNIQYF. The CDR3 DNA reads as TGTGCCAGCAGTGAAGGGGGTCTCGGGACCAAAAACATTCAGTACTTC. Drawing the rest from reference TRBV2 and TRBJ2-4, the complete variable domain is EPEVTQTPSHQVTQMGQEVILRCVPISNHLYFYWYRQILGQKVEFLVSFYNNEISEKSEIFDDQFSVERPDGSNFTLKIRSTKLEDSAMYFCASSEGGLGTKNIQYFGAGTRLSVL.

The chain recombines TRBV4-2 with TRBJ1-2; TRBD1 aligns across 10 bases. The CDR3 runs to 17 residues. With V trimmed by 3 bases and J by 5 bases, 12 bases remained unmatched. Germline CDR1 is LGHNA and CDR2 is YNFKEQ. CDR3: CASSHEGQGTSTYGYTF. The DNA for the CDR3 is TGTGCCAGCAGCCATGAGGGACAGGGGACCTCTACATATGGCTACACCTTC.